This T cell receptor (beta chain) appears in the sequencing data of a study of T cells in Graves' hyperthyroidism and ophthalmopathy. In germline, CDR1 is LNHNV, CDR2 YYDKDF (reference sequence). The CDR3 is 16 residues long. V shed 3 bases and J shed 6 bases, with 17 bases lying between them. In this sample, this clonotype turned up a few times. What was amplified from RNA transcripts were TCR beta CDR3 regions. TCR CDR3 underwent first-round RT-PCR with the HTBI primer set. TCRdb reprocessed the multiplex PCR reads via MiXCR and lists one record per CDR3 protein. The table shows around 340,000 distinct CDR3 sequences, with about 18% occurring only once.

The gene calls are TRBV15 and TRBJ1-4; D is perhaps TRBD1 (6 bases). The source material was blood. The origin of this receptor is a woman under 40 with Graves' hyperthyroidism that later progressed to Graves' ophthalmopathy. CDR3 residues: CATSRGRGGKDEKLFF. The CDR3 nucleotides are TGTGCCACCAGCAGGGGTCGAGGGGGGAAGGATGAAAAACTGTTTTTT.